This T cell receptor beta chain was recovered during a study of blood T cell repertoires in COVID-19. Study in general: The cDNA or gDNA used as material had been derived from T cells, B-cell-depleted T cells, or PBMCs.

Trimming stripped 4 bases from V and 10 bases from J, with 17 bases between. This CDR3 region has 14 residues. CDR1 is LGHDT and CDR2 is YNNKEL in the germline V gene (reference sequence). As originally analysed: Amplifying reference gene primers gave estimates of nucleated cell counts. The table came from immunoSEQ multiplex PCR; TCRdb's copy has only in-frame clones and leaves some out. That table furnishes V, J and clone size, whereas the DNA furnished D and trimming. The table has some 150,000 clones, roughly four fifths seen once. V and J are TRBV3-1 (or the pseudogene TRBV3-2) and TRBJ1-3; weak D call: TRBD1 (5 bases). Sequencing used peripheral blood. This sequence was found in an elderly man with acute or convalescent COVID-19. CDR3 in amino acids: CASSPVDTSGTIYF. The CDR3 nucleotides read TGTGCCAGCAGCCCAGTTGATACCTCAGGGACCATATATTTT.